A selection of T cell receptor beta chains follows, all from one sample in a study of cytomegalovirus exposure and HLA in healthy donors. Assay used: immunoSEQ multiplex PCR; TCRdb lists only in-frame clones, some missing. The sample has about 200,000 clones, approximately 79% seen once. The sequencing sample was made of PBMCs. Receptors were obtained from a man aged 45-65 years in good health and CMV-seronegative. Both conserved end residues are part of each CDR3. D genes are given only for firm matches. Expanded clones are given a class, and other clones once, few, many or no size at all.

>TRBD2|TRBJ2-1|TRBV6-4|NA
CASSPRGTSGSYEQFF
TGTGCCAGCAGTCCTAGGGGGACTAGCGGGAGTTATGAGCAGTTCTTC
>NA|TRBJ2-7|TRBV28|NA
CASSHQGSSYEQYF
TGTGCCAGCAGTCATCAGGGAAGCTCCTACGAGCAGTACTTC
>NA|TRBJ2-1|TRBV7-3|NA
CASSPRRTYLYEQFF
TGTGCCAGCAGCCCTCGTAGGACATATCTATACGAGCAGTTCTTC
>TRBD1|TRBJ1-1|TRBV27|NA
CASSPSQGEVGTEAFF
TGTGCCAGCAGCCCTAGTCAGGGGGAAGTTGGCACTGAAGCTTTCTTT
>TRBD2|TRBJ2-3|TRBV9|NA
CASSLADGTDTQYF
TGTGCCAGCTCTCTAGCGGACGGCACAGATACGCAGTATTTT
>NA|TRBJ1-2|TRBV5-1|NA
CASSLEGVRTAYGYTF
TGCGCCAGCAGCTTGGAAGGGGTGCGGACAGCATATGGCTACACCTTC
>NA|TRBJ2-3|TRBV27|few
CASSLSGSTDTQYF
TGTGCCAGCAGTTTGTCAGGTAGCACAGATACGCAGTATTTT
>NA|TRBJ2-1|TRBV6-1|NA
CASFSGAYNEQFF
TGTGCCAGCTTTAGCGGAGCGTACAATGAGCAGTTCTTC
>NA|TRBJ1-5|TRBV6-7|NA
CASSYAGQPQHF
TGTGCCAGCAGTTATGCAGGTCAGCCCCAGCATTTT
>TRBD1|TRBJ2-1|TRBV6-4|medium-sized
CASSPGQDYNEQFF
TGTGCCAGCAGCCCGGGACAGGACTACAATGAGCAGTTCTTC
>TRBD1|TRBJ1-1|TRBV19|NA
CASSIEPGQAYFF
TGTGCCAGTAGTATAGAGCCGGGACAGGCGTATTTCTTT
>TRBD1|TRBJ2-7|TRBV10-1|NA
CASRDGGQGKHEQYF
TGCGCCAGCAGAGACGGGGGACAGGGAAAACACGAGCAGTACTTC
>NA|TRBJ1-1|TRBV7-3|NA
CASSLELNTEAFF
TGTGCCAGCAGCTTAGAGTTGAACACTGAAGCTTTCTTT
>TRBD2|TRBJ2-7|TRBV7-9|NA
CASSAAGGSYEQYF
TGTGCCAGCAGCGCCGCGGGAGGCTCCTACGAGCAGTACTTC
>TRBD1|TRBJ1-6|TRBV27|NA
CASSPRQGANSPLHF
TGTGCCAGCAGTCCACGACAGGGGGCGAATTCACCCCTCCACTTT
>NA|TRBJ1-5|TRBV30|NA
CAWSDGKSNQPQHF
TGTGCCTGGAGTGACGGGAAAAGCAATCAGCCCCAGCATTTT
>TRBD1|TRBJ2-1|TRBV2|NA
CASSPGQGDNEQFF
TGTGCCAGCAGTCCGGGACAGGGGGACAATGAGCAGTTCTTC
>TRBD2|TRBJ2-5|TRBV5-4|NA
CASSPRHSGSRGGETQYF
TGTGCCAGCAGCCCTAGGCATAGCGGGAGCCGGGGGGGGGAGACCCAGTACTTC
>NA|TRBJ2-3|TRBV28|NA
CARRARTSTDTQYF
TGTGCCAGGAGGGCCCGAACTAGCACAGATACGCAGTATTTT
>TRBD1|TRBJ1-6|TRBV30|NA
CAWSGQGDSPLHF
TGTGCCTGGAGTGGACAGGGAGATTCACCCCTCCACTTT
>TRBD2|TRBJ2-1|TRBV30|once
CAWSGAGGPDEQFF
TGTGCCTGGAGTGGAGCGGGAGGGCCGGATGAGCAGTTCTTC
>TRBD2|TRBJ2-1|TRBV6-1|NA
CASSENLLAALVYNEQFF
TGTGCCAGCAGTGAAAATTTGCTAGCGGCCCTCGTTTACAATGAGCAGTTCTTC
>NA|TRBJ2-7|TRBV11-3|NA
CASSFSYEQYF
TGTGCCAGCAGCTTTTCCTACGAGCAGTACTTC
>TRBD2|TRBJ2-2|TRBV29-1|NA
CGGRAGELFF
TGCGGCGGGAGGGCCGGGGAGCTGTTTTTT
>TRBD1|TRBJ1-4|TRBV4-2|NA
CASSQESDRGWEKLFF
TGTGCCAGCAGCCAAGAATCGGACAGGGGATGGGAAAAACTGTTTTTT
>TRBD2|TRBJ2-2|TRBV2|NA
CASSDPGLAGVGRELFF
TGTGCCAGCAGTGATCCGGGACTAGCGGGAGTGGGAAGGGAGCTGTTTTTT
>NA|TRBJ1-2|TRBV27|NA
CASSVRGGGNYGYTF
TGTGCCAGCAGTGTGCGCGGGGGCGGGAACTATGGCTACACCTTC
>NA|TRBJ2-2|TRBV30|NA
CAWSRSNTGELFF
TGTGCCTGGAGTCGGAGTAACACCGGGGAGCTGTTTTTT
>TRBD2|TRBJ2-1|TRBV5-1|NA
CASNSAGGYNEQFF
TGCGCCAGCAACTCGGCGGGAGGCTACAATGAGCAGTTCTTC
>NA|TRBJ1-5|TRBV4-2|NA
CASSQDRSSKGDQPQHF
TGTGCCAGCAGCCAAGATCGGAGCAGTAAGGGGGATCAGCCCCAGCATTTT
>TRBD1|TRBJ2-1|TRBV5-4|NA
CASSLAGQSYNEQFF
TGTGCCAGCAGCTTGGCGGGACAGTCATACAATGAGCAGTTCTTC
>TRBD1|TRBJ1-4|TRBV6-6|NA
CASSPRQGRGEKLFF
TGTGCCAGCAGTCCGAGACAGGGTCGGGGTGAAAAACTGTTTTTT
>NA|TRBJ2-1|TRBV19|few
CASSRGGGAFF
TGTGCCAGTAGTAGGGGCGGGGGCGCGTTCTTC
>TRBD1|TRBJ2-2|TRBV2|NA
CASTTGGRNTGELFF
TGTGCCAGCACTACAGGGGGAAGGAACACCGGGGAGCTGTTTTTT
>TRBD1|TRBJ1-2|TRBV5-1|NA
CASSLPTGDLAGGYTF
TGCGCCAGCAGCTTACCAACAGGGGACCTAGCCGGTGGCTACACCTTC
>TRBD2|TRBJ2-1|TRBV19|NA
CASSILAGSSYNEQFF
TGTGCCAGTAGTATCCTAGCGGGGAGCTCCTACAATGAGCAGTTCTTC
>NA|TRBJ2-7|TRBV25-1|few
CASSELKGPSAKKYF
TGTGCCAGCAGTGAATTAAAAGGACCTAGCGCAAAAAAGTACTTC
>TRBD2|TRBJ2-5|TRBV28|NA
CASSGLAATQETQYF
TGTGCCAGCAGTGGACTAGCAGCTACTCAAGAGACCCAGTACTTC
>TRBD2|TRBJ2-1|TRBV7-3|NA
CASSYTSGRAHEQFF
TGTGCCAGCAGTTATACTAGCGGGAGGGCCCATGAGCAGTTCTTC
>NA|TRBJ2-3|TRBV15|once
CATSLLRESDTQYF
TGTGCCACCAGCCTCCTAAGAGAGTCAGATACGCAGTATTTT
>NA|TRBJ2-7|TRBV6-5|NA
CASSYDRSAYEQYF
TGTGCCAGCAGTTACGACAGGTCTGCCTACGAGCAGTACTTC
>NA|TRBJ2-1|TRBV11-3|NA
CASSLEGGTDEQFF
TGTGCCAGCAGCTTAGAGGGCGGGACCGATGAGCAGTTCTTC
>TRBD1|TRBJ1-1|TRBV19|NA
CASNLGQGNTEAFF
TGTGCCAGTAACCTCGGACAGGGAAACACTGAAGCTTTCTTT
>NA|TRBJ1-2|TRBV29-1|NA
CSVEGGVYGYTF
TGCAGCGTTGAAGGGGGCGTCTATGGCTACACCTTC
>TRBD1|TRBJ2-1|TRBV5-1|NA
CASSLELTGGKYNEQFF
TGCGCCAGCAGCTTGGAGTTGACAGGGGGCAAGTATAATGAGCAGTTCTTC
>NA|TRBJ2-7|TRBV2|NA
CASSGGVAASYEQYF
TGTGCCAGCAGTGGGGGAGTAGCGGCTTCCTACGAGCAGTACTTC
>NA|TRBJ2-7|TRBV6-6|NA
CASSYSRGSYEQYF
TGTGCCAGCAGTTACTCCAGGGGATCCTACGAGCAGTACTTC
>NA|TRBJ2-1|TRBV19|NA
CASSELNPLYNEQFF
TGTGCCAGTAGTGAACTTAACCCCCTCTACAATGAGCAGTTCTTC
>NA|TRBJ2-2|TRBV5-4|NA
CASSLIGAVTGELFF
TGTGCCAGCAGCTTGATAGGGGCGGTCACCGGGGAGCTGTTTTTT
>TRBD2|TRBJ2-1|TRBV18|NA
CASSPPGTRDEQFF
TGTGCCAGCTCACCACCCGGGACTAGGGATGAGCAGTTCTTC
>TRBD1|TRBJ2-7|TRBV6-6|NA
CASTDPGTGGIYEQYF
TGTGCCAGCACCGATCCTGGCACAGGGGGCATCTACGAGCAGTACTTC
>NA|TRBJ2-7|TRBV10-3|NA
CAISDSGPQRAYEQYF
TGTGCCATCAGCGATAGTGGGCCTCAGAGAGCCTACGAGCAGTACTTC
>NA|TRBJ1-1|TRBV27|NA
CASSDRPIAEAFF
TGTGCCAGCAGTGACAGGCCCATCGCTGAAGCTTTCTTT
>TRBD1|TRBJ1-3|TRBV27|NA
CASGDSSGNTIYF
TGTGCCAGTGGGGACAGCTCTGGAAACACCATATATTTT
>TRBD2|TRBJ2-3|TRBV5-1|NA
CASSLEPHSTSGRAYTQYF
TGCGCCAGCAGCTTGGAGCCTCACAGTACTAGCGGGAGGGCCTATACGCAGTATTTT